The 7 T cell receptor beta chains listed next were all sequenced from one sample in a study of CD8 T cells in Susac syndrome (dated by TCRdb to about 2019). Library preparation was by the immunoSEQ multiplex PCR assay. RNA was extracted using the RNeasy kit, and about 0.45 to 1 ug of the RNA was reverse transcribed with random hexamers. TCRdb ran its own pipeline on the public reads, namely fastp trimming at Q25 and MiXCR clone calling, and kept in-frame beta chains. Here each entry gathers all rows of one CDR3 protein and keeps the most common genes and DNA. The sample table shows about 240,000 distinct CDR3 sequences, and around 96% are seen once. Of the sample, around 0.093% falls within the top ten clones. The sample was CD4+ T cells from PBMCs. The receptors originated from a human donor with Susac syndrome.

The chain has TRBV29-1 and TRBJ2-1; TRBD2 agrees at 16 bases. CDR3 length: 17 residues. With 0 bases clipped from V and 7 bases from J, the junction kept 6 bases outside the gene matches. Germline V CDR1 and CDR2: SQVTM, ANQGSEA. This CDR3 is CSVEEDTGLAGGNEQFF. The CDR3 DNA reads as TGCAGCGTTGAAGAGGATACGGGACTAGCGGGAGGGAATGAGCAGTTCTTC.

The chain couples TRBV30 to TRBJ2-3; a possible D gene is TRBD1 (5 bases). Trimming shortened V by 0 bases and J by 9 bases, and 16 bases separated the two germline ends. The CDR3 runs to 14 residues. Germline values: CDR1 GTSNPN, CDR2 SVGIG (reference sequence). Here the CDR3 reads CAWSVLRSAGTQYF. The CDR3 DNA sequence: TGTGCCTGGAGTGTACTCAGGAGCGCAGGGACGCAGTATTTT. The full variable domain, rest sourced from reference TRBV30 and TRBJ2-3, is SQTIHQWPATLVQPVGSPLSLECTVEGTSNPNLYWYRQAAGRGLQLLFYSVGIGQISSEVPQNLSASRPQDRQFILSSKKLLLSDSGFYLCAWSVLRSAGTQYFGPGTRLTVL.

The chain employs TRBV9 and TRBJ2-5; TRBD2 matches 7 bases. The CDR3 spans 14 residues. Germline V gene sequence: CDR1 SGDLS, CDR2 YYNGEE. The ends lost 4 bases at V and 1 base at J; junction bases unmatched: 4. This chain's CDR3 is CASSSRTSQETQYF. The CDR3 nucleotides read TGTGCCAGCAGCTCTCGGACTAGCCAAGAGACCCAGTACTTC.

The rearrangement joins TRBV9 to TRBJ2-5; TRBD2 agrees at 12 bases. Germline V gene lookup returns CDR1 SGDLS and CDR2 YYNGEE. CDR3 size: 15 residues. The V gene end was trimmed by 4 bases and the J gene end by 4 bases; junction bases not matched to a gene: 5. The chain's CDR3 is CASSQTSGSGETQYF. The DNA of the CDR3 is TGTGCCAGCAGCCAGACTAGCGGGAGCGGAGAGACCCAGTACTTC.

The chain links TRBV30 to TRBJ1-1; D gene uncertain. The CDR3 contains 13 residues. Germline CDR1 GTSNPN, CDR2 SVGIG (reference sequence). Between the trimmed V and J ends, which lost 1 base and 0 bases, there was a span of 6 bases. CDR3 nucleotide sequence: TGTGCCTGGAGTGGAGATCTGAACACTGAAGCTTTCTTT. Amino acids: CAWSGDLNTEAFF.

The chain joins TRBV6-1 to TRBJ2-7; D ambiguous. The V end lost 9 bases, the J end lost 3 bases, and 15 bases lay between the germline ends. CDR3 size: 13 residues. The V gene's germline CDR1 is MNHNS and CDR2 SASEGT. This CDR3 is CASIPRGVYEQYF. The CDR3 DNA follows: TGTGCCAGTATCCCGAGAGGCGTCTACGAGCAGTACTTC.

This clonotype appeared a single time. CDR3 nucleotide sequence: TGCAGCGTTGTGGTCGGACCCACAGATACGCAGTATTTT. Its protein product is CSVVVGPTDTQYF. The chain employs TRBV29-1 and TRBJ2-3; no firm D call. Germline V gives CDR1 SQVTM, CDR2 ANQGSEA. The CDR3 is 13 amino acids. V was shortened by 4 bases and J by 2 bases, with 10 bases between the two germline ends.